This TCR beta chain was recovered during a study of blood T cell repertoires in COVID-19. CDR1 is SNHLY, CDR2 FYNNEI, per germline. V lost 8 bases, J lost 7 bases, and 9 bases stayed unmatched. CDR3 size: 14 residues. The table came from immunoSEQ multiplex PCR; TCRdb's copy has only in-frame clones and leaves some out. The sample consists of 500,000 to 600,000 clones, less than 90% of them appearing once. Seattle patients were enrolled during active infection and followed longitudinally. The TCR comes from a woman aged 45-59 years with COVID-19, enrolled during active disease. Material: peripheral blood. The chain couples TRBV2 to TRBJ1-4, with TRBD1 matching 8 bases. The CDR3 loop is CASGGDRNREKLFF. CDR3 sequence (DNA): TGTGCCAGCGGGGGGGACAGGAATCGTGAAAAACTGTTTTTT.